The entry below gives a single T cell receptor beta chain sequence along with its context. Its target is unknown. Treatment here: oral pan-JAK inhibitor, 5-10 mg twice daily. This record comes from a study of CD8+ T cells in alopecia areata. Reverse transcribed after extraction, RNA yielded cDNA as the sequencing template. TCRdb's table, derived via immunoSEQ multiplex PCR, lists solely in-frame clones and lacks some. The sample records 80,000 to 95,000 clones, roughly two fifths being singletons. Study-wide results and limits: Relative to normal scalp, lesional scalp, especially alopecia totalis/universalis, showed higher clonality.

Sequencing used CD8+ T cells sorted from blood, obtained at week 24, from a patient treated with tofacitinib. The sequence came from a human donor with alopecia areata.

DNA for the CDR3: TGTGCCAGCAGCCCAACCCCGGGGGGCGGCGAGCAGTACTTC. As protein: CASSPTPGGGEQYF. The gene calls are TRBV9 and TRBJ2-7; perhaps TRBD2 as D (7 bases). The germline V gene has CDR1 SGDLS and CDR2 YYNGEE. Trimming stripped 4 bases from V and 6 bases from J, with 17 bases between. The CDR3 has 14 amino acids. The whole variable domain, remainder taken from reference TRBV9 and TRBJ2-7, is DSGVTQTPKHLITATGQRVTLRCSPRSGDLSVYWYQQSLDQGLQFLIQYYNGEERAKGNILERFSAQQFPDLHSELNLSSLELGDSALYFCASSPTPGGGEQYFGPGTRLTVT.